This entry is about one TCR beta chain. Antigen unknown. This record belongs to a study of regulatory T cells in long-lasting Graves disease. Time point indicated: newly diagnosed GD, antithyroid drugs for less than 3 months. With RNA extracted from PBMCs as input, the TCR library was made. Findings and limits, study-wide: Between persistent patients, more than 2,500 public clonotypes were shared, exceeding the 900 to 1,000 shared between new patients.

To make TCR beta libraries, researchers used iRepertoire HTBI primers and Arm-PCR of CDR3 regions. TCRdb reanalysed the multiplex PCR reads using MiXCR and keeps one entry per CDR3 protein. The sample includes about 530,000 distinct CDR3 sequences, about 16% seen only once; the top ten take just under 25%. Germline CDR1 is SGHNT and CDR2 is YENEEA. CDR3 length: 14 amino acids. V shed 4 bases and J shed 2 bases, with 9 bases lying between them. The data were also submitted as part of a second study, on T cells in Graves' hyperthyroidism and ophthalmopathy.

This sample comprised peripheral blood mononuclear cells (PBMCs), obtained at new diagnosis, from a patient treated with antithyroid drugs. The rearrangement joins TRBV11-3 to TRBJ2-1; D not certain. The TCR originated in a woman aged 40 to 65 with Graves disease. CDR3 DNA sequence: TGTGCCAGCAGCTCCATAGCCCCCTACAATGAGCAGTTCTTC. It specifies CASSSIAPYNEQFF. Full variable domain (remainder filled in from reference TRBV11-3 and TRBJ2-1): EAGVVQSPRYKIIEKKQPVAFWCNPISGHNTLYWYLQNLGQGPELLIRYENEEAVDDSQLPKDRFSAERLKGVDSTLKIQPAELGDSAVYLCASSSIAPYNEQFFGPGTRLTVL.